A selection of T cell receptor beta chains follows, all from one sample in a study of blood T cell repertoires in COVID-19. TCRdb's table, derived via immunoSEQ multiplex PCR, lists solely in-frame clones and lacks some. The repertoire includes around 42,000 clones, around 85% of them detected once, and roughly 2.7% sits in the top ten. The sequenced material came from peripheral blood. Every receptor here comes from a woman in her fifties or sixties with acute or convalescent COVID-19. CDR3s include the opening cysteine and the closing phenylalanine or tryptophan. A D gene is named only where the DNA matches it firmly. Rows give clone size only sometimes, using once, few, many, or a class for an expanded clone.

v_gene	abundance	j_gene	d_gene	CDR3aa	CDR3nt
TRBV2	-	TRBJ1-6	-	CASKQGGSYNSPLHF	TGTGCCAGCAAGCAGGGCGGCTCCTATAATTCACCCCTCCACTTT
TRBV6-5	once	TRBJ2-7	TRBD1	CASSYSGQGPYEQYF	TGTGCCAGCAGTTACTCCGGACAGGGCCCCTACGAGCAGTACTTC
TRBV12-3/TRBV12-4	-	TRBJ2-5	-	CASSSGFETQYF	TGTGCCAGCAGTTCGGGGTTTGAGACCCAGTACTTC
TRBV24-1	-	TRBJ1-4	TRBD1	CATSDLVGQGNEKLFF	TGTGCCACCAGTGATTTAGTGGGACAGGGAAACGAAAAACTGTTTTTT
TRBV29-1	-	TRBJ1-2	TRBD1	CSVEPVDRGGYTF	TGCAGCGTTGAGCCCGTGGACAGGGGGGGCTACACCTTC
TRBV12-3/TRBV12-4	-	TRBJ1-5	-	CASSRTRDQPQHF	TGTGCCAGCAGTCGGACAAGGGATCAGCCCCAGCATTTT
TRBV4-1	-	TRBJ2-3	-	CASSQRGTGTDTQYF	TGCGCCAGCAGCCAAAGGGGGACCGGCACAGATACGCAGTATTTT
TRBV18	-	TRBJ2-5	-	CASSQSSLQETQYF	TGTGCCAGCTCACAGTCCAGTTTACAAGAGACCCAGTACTTC
TRBV7-8	-	TRBJ1-6	-	CASSLEGQINSPLHF	TGTGCCAGCAGCTTAGAAGGACAGATAAATTCACCCCTCCACTTT
TRBV9	-	TRBJ1-6	TRBD1	CASSVDRQGETPLHF	TGTGCCAGCAGCGTAGATCGACAGGGCGAAACACCCCTCCACTTT
TRBV28	once	TRBJ2-7	TRBD2	CASSLPTSNSYEQYF	TGTGCCAGCAGTCTGCCGACTAGCAACTCCTACGAGCAGTACTTC
TRBV5-5	-	TRBJ2-2	TRBD2	CASSFGGRYLGELFF	TGTGCCAGCAGCTTCGGCGGGAGGTATCTCGGGGAGCTGTTTTTT
TRBV5-1	few	TRBJ2-4	TRBD2	CASSFKGLPNIQYF	TGCGCCAGCAGCTTTAAGGGACTACCAAACATTCAGTACTTC
TRBV19	-	TRBJ2-5	TRBD2	CASRLGLAEEETQYF	TGTGCCAGTAGACTGGGACTAGCGGAAGAAGAGACCCAGTACTTC
TRBV15	-	TRBJ1-4	-	CATTSSLNEKLFF	TGTGCCACCACCTCGAGTCTTAATGAAAAACTGTTTTTT
TRBV5-6	-	TRBJ1-6	-	CASSFPDSPLHF	TGTGCCAGCAGCTTTCCCGATTCACCCCTCCACTTT
TRBV19	-	TRBJ1-2	TRBD1	CASKTGTVNYGYTF	TGTGCCAGTAAAACCGGGACAGTTAACTATGGCTACACCTTC
TRBV3-1/TRBV3-2	-	TRBJ2-1	TRBD2	CASSPRTSGSHNEQFF	TGTGCCAGCAGCCCGCGCACTAGCGGGAGCCACAATGAGCAGTTCTTC
TRBV7-3	-	TRBJ2-1	-	CASSHSRGLANNEQFF	TGTGCCAGCAGCCATTCCCGGGGACTTGCTAACAATGAGCAGTTCTTC
TRBV5-6	-	TRBJ2-3	TRBD2	CASSPGTSGVTDTQYF	TGTGCCAGCAGCCCCGGGACTAGCGGGGTCACAGATACGCAGTATTTT
TRBV5-5	-	TRBJ1-2	TRBD1	CASSNQGGNYGYTF	TGTGCCAGCAGCAATCAGGGGGGCAACTATGGCTACACCTTC
TRBV15	-	TRBJ1-5	TRBD1	CATSIFSGTATTYSNQPQHF	TGTGCCACCAGCATTTTTTCCGGGACAGCAACCACTTATAGCAATCAGCCCCAGCATTTT
TRBV6-5	-	TRBJ1-4	-	CASSRKTATNEKLFF	TGTGCCAGCAGCCGTAAAACAGCAACTAATGAAAAACTGTTTTTT
TRBV4-1	-	TRBJ1-3	-	CASSPDRHSGNTIYF	TGCGCCAGCAGCCCAGACAGACACTCTGGAAACACCATATATTTT
TRBV18	few	TRBJ2-7	TRBD1	CASSSGTGSYEQYF	TGTGCCAGCTCATCCGGGACAGGGAGCTACGAGCAGTACTTC
TRBV4-1	-	TRBJ1-2	-	CASSQGLGYTF	TGCGCCAGCAGCCAAGGTCTAGGCTACACCTTC
TRBV6-5	-	TRBJ1-1	-	CASRRTPNTEAFF	TGTGCCAGCAGACGGACACCGAACACTGAAGCTTTCTTT
TRBV5-4	-	TRBJ1-2	-	CASSLGGQSLSYGYTF	TGTGCCAGCAGCTTGGGCGGACAGAGTTTGAGCTATGGCTACACCTTC
TRBV19	-	TRBJ1-1	-	CASMTGTEAFF	TGTGCCAGTATGACAGGAACTGAAGCTTTCTTT
TRBV18	-	TRBJ1-4	TRBD1	CASQTGKNEKLFF	TGTGCCAGCCAGACAGGGAAAAATGAAAAACTGTTTTTT
TRBV30	-	TRBJ1-4	-	CAWSVYQVREKLFF	TGTGCCTGGAGTGTATACCAGGTTCGGGAAAAACTGTTTTTT
TRBV5-1	once	TRBJ2-3	TRBD2	CASSLFSGAEDTQYF	TGCGCCAGCAGCTTGTTCAGCGGGGCGGAAGATACGCAGTATTTT
TRBV5-8	-	TRBJ1-1	-	CASSFGALDAGVLVAEAFF	TGTGCCAGCAGCTTTGGTGCTCTAGACGCAGGGGTTTTAGTCGCTGAAGCTTTCTTT
TRBV12-3/TRBV12-4	few	TRBJ2-3	TRBD2	CASRRTRTDTQYF	TGTGCCAGCAGAAGGACTAGGACAGATACGCAGTATTTT
TRBV5-4	-	TRBJ1-1	-	CASSLAMAGEAFF	TGTGCCAGCAGCTTGGCCATGGCCGGGGAAGCTTTCTTT
TRBV19	few	TRBJ1-2	TRBD1	CASRPHPLPRRTGSRGYTF	TGTGCCAGTAGACCTCACCCCCTCCCCCGGCGGACAGGCTCGCGCGGCTACACCTTC
TRBV28	-	TRBJ2-7	-	CASSLYRVAEQYF	TGTGCCAGCAGTTTATACAGGGTGGCCGAGCAGTACTTC
TRBV7-3	-	TRBJ2-2	-	CASSLLSGANLNTGELFF	TGTGCCAGCAGCTTATTGTCGGGAGCGAACTTGAACACCGGGGAGCTGTTTTTT
TRBV15	-	TRBJ1-5	-	CATSRDKGYNQPQHF	TGTGCCACCAGCAGAGATAAGGGGTACAATCAGCCCCAGCATTTT
TRBV30	-	TRBJ1-4	TRBD1	CAWSPPGQGDEKLFF	TGTGCCTGGAGTCCGCCGGGACAGGGGGATGAAAAACTGTTTTTT
TRBV18	few	TRBJ2-1	TRBD2	CASSQSGGSSYNEQFF	TGTGCCAGCTCACAATCGGGCGGGAGCTCCTACAATGAGCAGTTCTTC
TRBV29-1	few	TRBJ2-3	-	CSVERGGTDTQYF	TGCAGCGTTGAAAGGGGTGGCACAGATACGCAGTATTTT
TRBV7-2	-	TRBJ2-6	-	CASSHSQGGSGANVLTF	TGTGCCAGCAGCCATTCCCAAGGGGGCTCTGGGGCCAACGTCCTGACTTTC
TRBV5-1	-	TRBJ1-3	-	CASSLQLGSGNTIYF	TGCGCCAGCAGCTTGCAGCTAGGCTCTGGAAACACCATATATTTT
TRBV19	-	TRBJ2-6	-	CASSKTSSGANVLTF	TGTGCCAGTAGTAAAACTAGTTCTGGGGCCAACGTCCTGACTTTC
TRBV7-3	once	TRBJ2-3	TRBD2	CASSLGLAGVDTQYF	TGTGCCAGCAGCTTAGGTTTAGCGGGAGTAGATACGCAGTATTTT
TRBV7-9	-	TRBJ1-2	TRBD1	CASTPPGQGNHGYTF	TGTGCCAGCACACCCCCGGGACAGGGAAATCATGGCTACACCTTC
TRBV3-1/TRBV3-2	-	TRBJ1-5	-	CASSQGGLPQHF	TGTGCCAGCAGCCAGGGTGGACTCCCCCAGCATTTT
TRBV7-2	few	TRBJ2-7	-	CASSFSTSYEQYF	TGTGCCAGCAGCTTCAGTACCTCCTACGAGCAGTACTTC
TRBV9	-	TRBJ1-5	TRBD1	CASSATGEDNQPQHF	TGTGCCAGCAGCGCGACAGGGGAAGACAATCAGCCCCAGCATTTT